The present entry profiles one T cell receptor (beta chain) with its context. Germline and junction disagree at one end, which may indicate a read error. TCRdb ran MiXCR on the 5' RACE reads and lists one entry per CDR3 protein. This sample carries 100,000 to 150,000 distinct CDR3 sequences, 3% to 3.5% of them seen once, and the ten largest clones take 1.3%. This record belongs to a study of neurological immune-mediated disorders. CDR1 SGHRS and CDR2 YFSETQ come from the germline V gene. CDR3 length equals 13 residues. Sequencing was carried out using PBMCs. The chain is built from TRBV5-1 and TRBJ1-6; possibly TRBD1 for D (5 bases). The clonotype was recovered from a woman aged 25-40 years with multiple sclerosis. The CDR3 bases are TGCGCCAGCAGCTTGGCGGGGCGTTCAACCCTCAACTTT. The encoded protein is CASSLAGRSTLNF.